This TCR beta chain was recorded in a study of T-cell reconstitution after alpha-beta-depleted transplantation in children. The CDR3 spans 13 residues. Trimming stripped 9 bases from V and 3 bases from J, with 15 bases between. CDR1 MNHEY and CDR2 SMNVEV come from the germline V gene (reference sequence). This sample's TCRbeta library carried unique molecular identifier barcodes. Each CDR3 protein is one row after TCRdb ran MiXCR on the PCR reads. The sample records more than 150,000 distinct CDR3 sequences, roughly 15% being singletons. This clonotype was observed a few times. The J gene is TRBJ2-7, the V gene TRBV27; D call uncertain. This TCR came from a human donor who donated a stem cell graft to a child with acute lymphoblastic leukemia. Material: PBMCs from the stem cell graft donor, obtained from the stem cell graft. CDR3 loop: CASHSPYDYEQYF. CDR3 DNA: TGTGCCAGTCATTCTCCCTATGACTACGAGCAGTACTTC.